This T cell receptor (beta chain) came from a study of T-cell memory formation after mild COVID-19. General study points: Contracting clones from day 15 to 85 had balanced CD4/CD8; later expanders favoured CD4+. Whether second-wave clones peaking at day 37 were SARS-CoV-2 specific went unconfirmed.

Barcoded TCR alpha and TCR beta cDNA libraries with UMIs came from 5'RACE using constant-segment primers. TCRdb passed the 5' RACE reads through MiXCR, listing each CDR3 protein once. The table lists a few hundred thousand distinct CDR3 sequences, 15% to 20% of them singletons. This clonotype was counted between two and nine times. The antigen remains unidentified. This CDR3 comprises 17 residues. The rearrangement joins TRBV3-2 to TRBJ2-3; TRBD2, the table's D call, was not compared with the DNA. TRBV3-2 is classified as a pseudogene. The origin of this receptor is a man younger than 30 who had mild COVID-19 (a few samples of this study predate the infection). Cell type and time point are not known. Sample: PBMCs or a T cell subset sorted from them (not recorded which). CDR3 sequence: CASSETRTLVSSDTQYF. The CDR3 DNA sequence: TGTGCCAGCAGCGAGACCCGAACACTAGTATCCTCAGATACGCAGTATTTT.